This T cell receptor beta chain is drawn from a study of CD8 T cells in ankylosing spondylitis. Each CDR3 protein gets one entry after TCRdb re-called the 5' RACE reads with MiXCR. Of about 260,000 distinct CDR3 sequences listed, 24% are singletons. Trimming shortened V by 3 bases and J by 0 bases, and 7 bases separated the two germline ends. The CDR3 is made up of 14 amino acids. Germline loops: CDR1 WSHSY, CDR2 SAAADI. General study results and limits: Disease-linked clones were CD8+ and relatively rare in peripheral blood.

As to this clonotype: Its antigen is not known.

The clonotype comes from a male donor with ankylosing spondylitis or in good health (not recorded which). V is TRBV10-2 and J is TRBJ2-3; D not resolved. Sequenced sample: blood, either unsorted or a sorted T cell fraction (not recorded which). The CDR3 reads CASSDGGSTDTQYF. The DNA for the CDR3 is TGCGCCAGCAGTGACGGCGGAAGCACAGATACGCAGTATTTT.